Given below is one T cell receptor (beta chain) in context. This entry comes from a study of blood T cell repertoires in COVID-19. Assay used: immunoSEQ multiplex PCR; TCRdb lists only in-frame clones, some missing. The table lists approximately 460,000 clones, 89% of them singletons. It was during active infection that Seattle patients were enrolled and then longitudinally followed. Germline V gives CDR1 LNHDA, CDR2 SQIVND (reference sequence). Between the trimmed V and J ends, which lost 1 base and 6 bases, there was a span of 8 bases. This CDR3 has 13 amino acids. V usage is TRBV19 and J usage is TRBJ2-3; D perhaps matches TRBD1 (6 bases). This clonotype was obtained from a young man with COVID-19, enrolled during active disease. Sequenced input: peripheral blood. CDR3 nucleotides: TGTGCCAGTAGTATAGTGGGGGCGGATACGCAGTATTTT. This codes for CASSIVGADTQYF.